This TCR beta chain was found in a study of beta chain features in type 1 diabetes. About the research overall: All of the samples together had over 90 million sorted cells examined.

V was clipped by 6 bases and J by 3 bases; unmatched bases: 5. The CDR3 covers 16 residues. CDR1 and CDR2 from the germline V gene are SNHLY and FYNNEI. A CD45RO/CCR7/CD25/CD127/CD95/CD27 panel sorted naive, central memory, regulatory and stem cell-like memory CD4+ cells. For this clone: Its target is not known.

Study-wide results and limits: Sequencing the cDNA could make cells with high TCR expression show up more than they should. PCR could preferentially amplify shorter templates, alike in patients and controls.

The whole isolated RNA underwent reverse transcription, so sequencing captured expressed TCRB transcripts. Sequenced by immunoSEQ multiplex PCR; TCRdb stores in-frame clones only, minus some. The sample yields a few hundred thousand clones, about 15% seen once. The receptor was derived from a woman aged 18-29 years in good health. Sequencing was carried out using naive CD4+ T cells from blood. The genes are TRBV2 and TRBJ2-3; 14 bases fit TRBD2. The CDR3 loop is CASSAGLAGVTDTQYF. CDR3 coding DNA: TGTGCCAGCAGCGCGGGACTAGCGGGAGTTACAGATACGCAGTATTTT. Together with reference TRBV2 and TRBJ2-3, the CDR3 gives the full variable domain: EPEVTQTPSHQVTQMGQEVILRCVPISNHLYFYWYRQILGQKVEFLVSFYNNEISEKSEIFDDQFSVERPDGSNFTLKIRSTKLEDSAMYFCASSAGLAGVTDTQYFGPGTRLTVL.